This TCR beta chain was captured by sequencing in a study of blood T cell repertoires in COVID-19. Original analysis: The assay estimated nucleated cells by amplifying reference gene primers. Sequenced by immunoSEQ multiplex PCR; TCRdb stores in-frame clones only, minus some. V and J calls plus clone size are reproduced from that table; the DNA served to infer D and trimming. Here the sample spans 160,000 or so clones, roughly 82% being singletons. The CDR3 consists of 13 residues. The germline V and J ends were trimmed by 2 bases and 5 bases, with 9 bases remaining between them. CDR1 is MNHNS and CDR2 is SASEGT in the germline V gene.

The receptor comes from a woman in her 70s with acute or convalescent COVID-19. V gene TRBV6-1 combines with J gene TRBJ1-1, with unresolved D. The source material was peripheral blood. CDR3 sequence reads: CASSEIVETEAFF. The CDR3 DNA follows: TGTGCCAGCAGTGAAATTGTAGAAACTGAAGCTTTCTTT.